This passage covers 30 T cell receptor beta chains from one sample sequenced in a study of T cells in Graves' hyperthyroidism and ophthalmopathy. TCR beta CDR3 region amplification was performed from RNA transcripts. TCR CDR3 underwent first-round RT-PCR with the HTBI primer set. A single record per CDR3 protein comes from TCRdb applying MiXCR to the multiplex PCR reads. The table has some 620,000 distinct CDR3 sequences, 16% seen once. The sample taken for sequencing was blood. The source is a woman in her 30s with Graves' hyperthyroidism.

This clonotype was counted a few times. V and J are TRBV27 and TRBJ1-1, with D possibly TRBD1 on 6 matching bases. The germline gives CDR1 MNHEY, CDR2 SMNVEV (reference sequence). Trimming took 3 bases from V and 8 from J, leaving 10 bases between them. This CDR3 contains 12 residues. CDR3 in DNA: TGTGCCAGCAGTTTCCCGGGGGCCGAAGCTTTCTTT. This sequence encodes CASSFPGAEAFF.

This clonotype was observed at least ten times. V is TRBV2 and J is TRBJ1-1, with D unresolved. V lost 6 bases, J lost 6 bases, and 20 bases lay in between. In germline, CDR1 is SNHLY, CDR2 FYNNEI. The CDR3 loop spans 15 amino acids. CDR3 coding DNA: TGTGCCAGCAGCCCAAGTGGACCGAGACTACCTGAAGCTTTCTTT. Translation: CASSPSGPRLPEAFF.

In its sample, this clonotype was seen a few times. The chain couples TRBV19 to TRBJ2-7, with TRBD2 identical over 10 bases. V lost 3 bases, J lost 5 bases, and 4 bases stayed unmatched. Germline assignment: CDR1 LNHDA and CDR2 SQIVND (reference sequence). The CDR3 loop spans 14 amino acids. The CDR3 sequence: CASSIGLAVHEQYF. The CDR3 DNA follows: TGTGCCAGTAGTATTGGACTAGCGGTCCACGAGCAGTACTTC.

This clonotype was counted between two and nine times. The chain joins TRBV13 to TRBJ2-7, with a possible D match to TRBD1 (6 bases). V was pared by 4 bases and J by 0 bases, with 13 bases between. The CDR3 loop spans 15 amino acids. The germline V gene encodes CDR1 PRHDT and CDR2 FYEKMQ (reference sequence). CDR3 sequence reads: CASSSGQTNSYEQYF. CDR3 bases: TGTGCCAGCAGCTCCGGACAGACCAACTCCTACGAGCAGTACTTC.

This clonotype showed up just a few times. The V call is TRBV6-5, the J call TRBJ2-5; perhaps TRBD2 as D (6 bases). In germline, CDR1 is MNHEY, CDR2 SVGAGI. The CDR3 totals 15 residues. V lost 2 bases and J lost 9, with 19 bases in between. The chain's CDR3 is CASSYRTGTRRAQYF. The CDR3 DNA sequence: TGTGCCAGCAGTTACCGGACCGGTACGAGGAGGGCCCAGTACTTC.

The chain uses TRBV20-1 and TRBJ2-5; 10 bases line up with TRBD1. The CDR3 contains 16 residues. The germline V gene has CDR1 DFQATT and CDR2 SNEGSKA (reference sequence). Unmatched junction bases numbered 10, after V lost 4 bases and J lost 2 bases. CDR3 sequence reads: CSANDRGRRWQETQYF. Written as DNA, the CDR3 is TGCAGTGCTAACGACAGGGGGCGAAGATGGCAAGAGACCCAGTACTTC.

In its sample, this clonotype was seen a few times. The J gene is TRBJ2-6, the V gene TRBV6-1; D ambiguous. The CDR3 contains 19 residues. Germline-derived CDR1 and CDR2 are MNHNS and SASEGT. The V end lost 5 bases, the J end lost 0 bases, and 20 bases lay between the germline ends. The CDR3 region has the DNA TGTGCCAGCAGTAAATCTGGCATGCCCGTAAGCTCTGGGGCCAACGTCCTGACTTTC. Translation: CASSKSGMPVSSGANVLTF.

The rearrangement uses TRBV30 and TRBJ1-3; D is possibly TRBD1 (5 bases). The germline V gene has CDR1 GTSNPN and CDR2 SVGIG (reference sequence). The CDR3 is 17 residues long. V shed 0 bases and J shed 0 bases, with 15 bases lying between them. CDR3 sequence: CAWSVWRGTSSGNTIYF. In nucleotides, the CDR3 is TGTGCCTGGAGTGTATGGCGGGGCACAAGCTCTGGAAACACCATATATTTT.

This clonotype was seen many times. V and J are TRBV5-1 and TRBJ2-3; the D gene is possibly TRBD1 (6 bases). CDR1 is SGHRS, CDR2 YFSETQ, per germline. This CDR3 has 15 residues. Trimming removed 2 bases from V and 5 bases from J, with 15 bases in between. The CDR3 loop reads CASSFRSRGQDTQYF. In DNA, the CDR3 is TGCGCCAGCAGCTTTCGATCCAGGGGACAAGATACGCAGTATTTT.

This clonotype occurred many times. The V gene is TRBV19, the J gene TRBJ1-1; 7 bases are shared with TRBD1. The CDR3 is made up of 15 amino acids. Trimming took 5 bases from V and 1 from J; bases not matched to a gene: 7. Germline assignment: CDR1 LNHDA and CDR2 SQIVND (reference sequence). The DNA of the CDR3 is TGTGCCAGTAGTCCTTCCGGGACAGCGAACACTGAAGCTTTCTTT. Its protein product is CASSPSGTANTEAFF.

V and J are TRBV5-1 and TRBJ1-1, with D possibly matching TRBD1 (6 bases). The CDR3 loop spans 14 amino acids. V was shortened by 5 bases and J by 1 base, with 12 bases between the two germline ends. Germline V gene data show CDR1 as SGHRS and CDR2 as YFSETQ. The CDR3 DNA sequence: TGCGCCAGCAGGACAGGCGTGGGGAACACTGAAGCTTTCTTT. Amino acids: CASRTGVGNTEAFF.

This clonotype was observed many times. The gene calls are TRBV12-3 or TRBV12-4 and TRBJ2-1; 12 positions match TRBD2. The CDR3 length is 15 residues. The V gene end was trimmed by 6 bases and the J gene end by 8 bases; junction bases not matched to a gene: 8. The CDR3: CASSPTSGSADEQFF. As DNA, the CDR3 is TGTGCCAGCAGCCCGACTAGCGGGAGTGCAGATGAGCAGTTCTTC.

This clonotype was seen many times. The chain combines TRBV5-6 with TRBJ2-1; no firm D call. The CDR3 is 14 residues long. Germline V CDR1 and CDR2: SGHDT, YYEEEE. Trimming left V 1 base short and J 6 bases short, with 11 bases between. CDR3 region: CASSLLVLPNEQFF. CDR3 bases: TGTGCCAGCAGCTTGCTCGTCTTACCCAATGAGCAGTTCTTC.

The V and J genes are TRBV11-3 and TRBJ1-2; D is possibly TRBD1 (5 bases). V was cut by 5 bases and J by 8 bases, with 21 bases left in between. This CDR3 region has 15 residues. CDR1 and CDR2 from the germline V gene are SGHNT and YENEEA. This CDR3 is CASSKGTGPILGYTF. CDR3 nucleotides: TGTGCCAGCAGCAAAGGGACCGGCCCAATTTTGGGCTACACCTTC.

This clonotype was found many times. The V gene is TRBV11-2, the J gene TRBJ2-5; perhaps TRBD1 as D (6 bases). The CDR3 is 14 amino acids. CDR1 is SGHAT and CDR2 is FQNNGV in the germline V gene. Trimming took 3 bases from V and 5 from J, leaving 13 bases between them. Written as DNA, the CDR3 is TGTGCCAGCAGCTTTAATGGGGGCGCGGAGACCCAGTACTTC. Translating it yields CASSFNGGAETQYF.

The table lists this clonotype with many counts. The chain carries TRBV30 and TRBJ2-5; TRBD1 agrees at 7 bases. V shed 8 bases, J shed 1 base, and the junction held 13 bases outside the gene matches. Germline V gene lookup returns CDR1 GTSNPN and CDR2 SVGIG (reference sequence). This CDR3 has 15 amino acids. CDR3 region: CATEGHRGFQETQYF. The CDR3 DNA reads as TGTGCCACCGAGGGTCACAGGGGTTTCCAAGAGACCCAGTACTTC.

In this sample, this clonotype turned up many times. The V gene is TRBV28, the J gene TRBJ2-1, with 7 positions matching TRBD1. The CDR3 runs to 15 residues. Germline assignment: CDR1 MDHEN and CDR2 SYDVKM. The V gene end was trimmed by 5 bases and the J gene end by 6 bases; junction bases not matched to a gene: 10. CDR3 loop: CASSLTGSGTNEQFF. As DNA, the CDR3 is TGTGCCAGCAGTCTGACAGGGTCGGGAACCAATGAGCAGTTCTTC.

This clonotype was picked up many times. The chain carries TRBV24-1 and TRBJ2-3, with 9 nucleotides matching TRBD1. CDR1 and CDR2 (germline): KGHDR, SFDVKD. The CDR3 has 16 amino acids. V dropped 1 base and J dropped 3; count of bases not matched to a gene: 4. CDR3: CATSDFEGTGTDTQYF. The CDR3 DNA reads TGTGCCACCAGTGATTTTGAGGGGACAGGGACAGATACGCAGTATTTT.

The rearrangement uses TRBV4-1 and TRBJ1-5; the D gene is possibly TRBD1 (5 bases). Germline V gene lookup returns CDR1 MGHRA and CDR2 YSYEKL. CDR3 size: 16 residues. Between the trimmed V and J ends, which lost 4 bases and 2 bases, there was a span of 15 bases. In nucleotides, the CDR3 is TGCGCCAGCAGCCCCATCGACGGCAGGGGCAATCAGCCCCAGCATTTT. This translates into CASSPIDGRGNQPQHF.

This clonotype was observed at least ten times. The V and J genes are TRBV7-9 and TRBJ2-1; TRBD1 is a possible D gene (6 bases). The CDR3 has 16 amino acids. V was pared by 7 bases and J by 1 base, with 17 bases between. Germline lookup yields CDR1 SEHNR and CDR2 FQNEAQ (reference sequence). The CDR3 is CASKPPRDMSYNEQFF. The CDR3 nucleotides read TGTGCCAGCAAACCGCCGAGGGACATGTCCTACAATGAGCAGTTCTTC.

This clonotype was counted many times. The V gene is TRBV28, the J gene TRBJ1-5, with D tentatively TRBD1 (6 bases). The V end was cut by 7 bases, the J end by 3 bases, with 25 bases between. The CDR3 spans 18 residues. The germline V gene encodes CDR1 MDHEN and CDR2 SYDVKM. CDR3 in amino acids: CASTTTKGRGFFNQPQHF. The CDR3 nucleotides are TGTGCCAGCACCACCACAAAGGGGAGGGGGTTTTTCAATCAGCCCCAGCATTTT. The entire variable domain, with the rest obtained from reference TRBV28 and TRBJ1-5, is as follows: DVKVTQSSRYLVKRTGEKVFLECVQDMDHENMFWYRQDPGLGLRLIYFSYDVKMKEKGDIPEGYSVSREKKERFSLILESASTNQTSMYLCASTTTKGRGFFNQPQHFGDGTRLSIL.

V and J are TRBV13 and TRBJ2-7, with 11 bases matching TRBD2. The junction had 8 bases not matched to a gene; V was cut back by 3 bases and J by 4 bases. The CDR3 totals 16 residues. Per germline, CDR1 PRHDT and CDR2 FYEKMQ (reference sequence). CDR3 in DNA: TGTGCCAGCAGCTTGGGGCTAGCGGGAGGAAATTACGAGCAGTACTTC. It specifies CASSLGLAGGNYEQYF.

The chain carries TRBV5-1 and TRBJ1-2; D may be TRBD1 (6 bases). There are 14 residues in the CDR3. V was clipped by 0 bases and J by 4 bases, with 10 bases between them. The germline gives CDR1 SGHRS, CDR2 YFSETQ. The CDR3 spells CASSLGRDIYGYTF. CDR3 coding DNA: TGCGCCAGCAGCTTGGGGCGGGACATCTATGGCTACACCTTC.

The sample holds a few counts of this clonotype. For the CDR3, the DNA is TGTGCCAGCACAGGACGCGAGGGAAACACCATATATTTT. It specifies CASTGREGNTIYF. The chain has TRBV7-8 and TRBJ1-3; D is undetermined. The CDR3 is made up of 13 amino acids. Germline-derived CDR1 and CDR2 are SGHVS and FQNEAQ. V dropped 7 bases and J dropped 4 bases, with 11 bases sitting between them.

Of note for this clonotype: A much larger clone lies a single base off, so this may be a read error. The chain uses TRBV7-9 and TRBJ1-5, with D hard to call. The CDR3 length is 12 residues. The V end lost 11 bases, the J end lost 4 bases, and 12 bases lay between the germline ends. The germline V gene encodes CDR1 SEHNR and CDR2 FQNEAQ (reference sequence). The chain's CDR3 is CAPGRDNQPQHF. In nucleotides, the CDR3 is TGTGCCCCCGGACGGGATAATCAGCCCCAGCATTTT.

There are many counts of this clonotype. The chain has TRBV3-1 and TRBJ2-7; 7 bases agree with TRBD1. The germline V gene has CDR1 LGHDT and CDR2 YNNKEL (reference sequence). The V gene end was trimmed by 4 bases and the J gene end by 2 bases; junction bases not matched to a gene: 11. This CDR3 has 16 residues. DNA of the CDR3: TGTGCCAGCAGCCTTGAGGGGGACAGCACCACCTACGAGCAGTACTTC. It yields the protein CASSLEGDSTTYEQYF.

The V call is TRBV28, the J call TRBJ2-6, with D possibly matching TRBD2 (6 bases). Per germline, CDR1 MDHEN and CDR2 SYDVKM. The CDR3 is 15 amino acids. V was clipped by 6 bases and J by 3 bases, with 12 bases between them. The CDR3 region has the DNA TGTGCCAGCAGAGTTAGGGGAGGTGGGGCCAACGTCCTGACTTTC. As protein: CASRVRGGGANVLTF. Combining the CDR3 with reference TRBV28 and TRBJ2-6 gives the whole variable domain DVKVTQSSRYLVKRTGEKVFLECVQDMDHENMFWYRQDPGLGLRLIYFSYDVKMKEKGDIPEGYSVSREKKERFSLILESASTNQTSMYLCASRVRGGGANVLTFGAGSRLTVL.

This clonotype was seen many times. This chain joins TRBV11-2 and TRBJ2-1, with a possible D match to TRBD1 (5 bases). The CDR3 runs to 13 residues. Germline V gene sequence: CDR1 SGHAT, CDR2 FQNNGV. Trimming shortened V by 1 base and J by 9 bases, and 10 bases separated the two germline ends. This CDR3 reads CASSLGPQGEQFF. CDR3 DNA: TGTGCCAGCAGCTTAGGACCTCAGGGTGAGCAGTTCTTC.

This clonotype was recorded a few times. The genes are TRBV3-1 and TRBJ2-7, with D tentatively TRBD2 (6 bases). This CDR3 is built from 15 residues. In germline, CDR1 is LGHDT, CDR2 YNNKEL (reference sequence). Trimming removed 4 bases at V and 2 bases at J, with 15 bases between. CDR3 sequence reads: CASSPIAGPTYEQYF. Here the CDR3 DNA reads TGTGCCAGCAGCCCTATTGCGGGACCTACCTACGAGCAGTACTTC.

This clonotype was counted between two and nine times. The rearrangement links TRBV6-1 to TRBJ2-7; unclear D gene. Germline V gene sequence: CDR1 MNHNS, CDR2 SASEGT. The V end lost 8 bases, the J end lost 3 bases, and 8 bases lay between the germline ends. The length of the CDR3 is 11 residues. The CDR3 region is CASALLYEQYF. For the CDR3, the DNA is TGTGCCAGCGCCCTCCTCTACGAGCAGTACTTC.